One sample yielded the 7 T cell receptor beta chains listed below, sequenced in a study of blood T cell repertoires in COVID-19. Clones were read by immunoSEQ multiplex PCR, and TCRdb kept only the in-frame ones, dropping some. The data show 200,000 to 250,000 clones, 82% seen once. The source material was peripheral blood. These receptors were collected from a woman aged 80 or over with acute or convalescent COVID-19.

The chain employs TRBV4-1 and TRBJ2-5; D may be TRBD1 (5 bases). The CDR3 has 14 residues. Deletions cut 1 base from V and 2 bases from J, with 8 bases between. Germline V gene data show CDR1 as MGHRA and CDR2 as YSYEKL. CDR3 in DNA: TGCGCCAGCAGCCAAGGACAGACTCAAGAGACCCAGTACTTC. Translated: CASSQGQTQETQYF.

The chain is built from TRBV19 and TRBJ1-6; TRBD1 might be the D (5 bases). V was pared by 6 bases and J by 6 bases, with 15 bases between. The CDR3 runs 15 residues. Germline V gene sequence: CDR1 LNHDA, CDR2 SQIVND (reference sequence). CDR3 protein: CASRGRDFGNSPLHF. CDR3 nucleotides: TGTGCCAGTAGGGGCCGGGACTTTGGTAATTCACCCCTCCACTTT. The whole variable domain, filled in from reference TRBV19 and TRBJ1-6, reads DGGITQSPKYLFRKEGQNVTLSCEQNLNHDAMYWYRQDPGQGLRLIYYSQIVNDFQKGDIAEGYSVSREKKESFPLTVTSAQKNPTAFYLCASRGRDFGNSPLHFGNGTRLTVT.

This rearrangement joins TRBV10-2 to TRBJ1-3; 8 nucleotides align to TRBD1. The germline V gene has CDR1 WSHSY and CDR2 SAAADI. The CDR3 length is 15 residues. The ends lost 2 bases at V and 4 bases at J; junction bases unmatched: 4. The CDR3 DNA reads TGCGCCAGCAGTGAGGGATACAGGGGGGGAAACACCATATATTTT. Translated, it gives CASSEGYRGGNTIYF.

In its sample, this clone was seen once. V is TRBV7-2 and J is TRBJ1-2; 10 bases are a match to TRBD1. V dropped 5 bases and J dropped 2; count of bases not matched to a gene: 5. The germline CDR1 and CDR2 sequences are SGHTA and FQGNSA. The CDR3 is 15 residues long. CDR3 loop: CASSLRQGANYGYTF. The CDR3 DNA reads TGTGCCAGCAGCCTCCGACAGGGGGCGAACTATGGCTACACCTTC.

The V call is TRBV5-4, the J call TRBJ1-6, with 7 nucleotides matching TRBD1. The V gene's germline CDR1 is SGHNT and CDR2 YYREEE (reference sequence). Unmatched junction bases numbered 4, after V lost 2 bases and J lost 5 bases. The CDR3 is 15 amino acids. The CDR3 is CASSFQDRDNSPLHF. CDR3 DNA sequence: TGTGCCAGCAGCTTCCAAGACAGGGATAATTCACCCCTCCACTTT.

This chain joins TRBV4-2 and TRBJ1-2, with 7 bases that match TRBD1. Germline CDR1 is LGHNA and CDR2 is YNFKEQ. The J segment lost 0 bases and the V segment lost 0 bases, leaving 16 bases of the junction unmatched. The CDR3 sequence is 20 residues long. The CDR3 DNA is TGTGCCAGCAGCCAAGATCCCCCTCGGGGACAGCGAACGACTAACTATGGCTACACCTTC. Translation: CASSQDPPRGQRTTNYGYTF.

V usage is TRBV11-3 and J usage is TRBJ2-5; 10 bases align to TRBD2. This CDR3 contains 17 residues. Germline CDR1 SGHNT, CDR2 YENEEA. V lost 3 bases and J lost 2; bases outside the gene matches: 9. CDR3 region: CASSFSGGPLQQETQYF. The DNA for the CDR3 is TGTGCCAGCAGCTTTAGCGGGGGGCCCCTCCAGCAAGAGACCCAGTACTTC.